This TCR beta chain came from a study of blood T cell repertoires in COVID-19 (dated by TCRdb to about 2020). Background on the whole study: Collaborator samples came from the United States, Italy and Spain and covered acute and convalescent phases of COVID-19. The material from the prospective study consisted of cDNA or gDNA derived from T cells, B-cell-depleted T cells, or PBMCs. Deeply sampled blood TCRbeta repertoires from subjects exposed to, actively infected with, or recovered from COVID-19 were included in the dataset. The repertoires were released in a freely available public database intended as a resource for research on the immune response to SARS-CoV-2. Samples came from the ongoing ImmuneRACE study (first 160 participants) plus 1,254 subjects from 6 global collaborators. Sample metadata almost always included a de-identified subject ID, COVID-19 status, age in years and sex. Where available, HLA class I and class II types were taken from metadata supplied by the sample provider and were not determined by assay-based typing.

TCRbeta CDR3 regions were amplified from genomic DNA using the immunoSEQ Assay, a bias-controlled multiplex PCR. In the source study's methods: Nucleated cell counts per sample were estimated from amplification of reference gene primers within the assay. To quantify the absolute abundance of each unique TCRbeta CDR3 rearrangement, sequence reads were collapsed and filtered. For each sample, productive Simpson clonality was calculated as the square root of Simpson's diversity index over productive rearrangements. What TCRdb holds here is the immuneACCESS table cut down to in-frame rearrangements. Part of the clones is not present; checked against another copy, under half of the missing clones reflect an unresolved V gene, and the others are unexplained. The DNA gave D and trimming, while V, J and clone size come from that table. Counted in this sample were about 140,000 clones; 60% to 80% of them appeared once. Clones ranked in the top ten supply over 2.5% of the sample.

Participants in the prospective study were enrolled through a virtual design, were aged roughly 18 to 100 years, and lived in roughly 24 United States geographic areas. Cohort assignment in the prospective study relied on participant-reported clinical history from a screening survey and a study questionnaire. Recovered participants in ImmuneRACE Cohort 3 were defined as having two consecutive negative NP/OP PCR tests, clearance from a healthcare professional, or resolution of symptoms. Each participant in the prospective study had whole blood, serum and a nasopharyngeal or oropharyngeal swab collected by mobile phlebotomists. Over a roughly 2-month period, participants in the prospective study had the option of providing additional blood draws and questionnaires. Prospective study blood samples were shipped either frozen or at room temperature before DNA extraction. Study-level results and caveats: Clinical and demographic metadata were provided uncurated, with the amount varying by source and participant.

Details on this clone: Its antigen is not yet known. One base away there is no much larger clone; base qualities are not given.

V sheds 4 bases and J sheds 3 bases, leaving 13 bases between their ends. CDR1 and CDR2 are read off the germline V gene (reference sequence) as SEHNR and FQNEAQ. Inclusive of the bounding cysteine and phenylalanine, the CDR3 is 15 residues long. Only CDR3 DNA is held: 45 bases, read in frame from base 1. This clonotype originated in a woman aged 45-65 years who had recovered from COVID-19. The receptor chain draws on TRBV7-9 and TRBJ2-1; possibly the D gene is TRBD2, per 6 matching bases. Specimen: PBMCs or T cells enriched from blood (not recorded which). The base sequence is TGTGCCAGCAGCTCCCGGGGGAACATCTACAATGAGCAGTTCTTC. It translates to CASSSRGNIYNEQFF. The variable domain in full, with residues beyond the CDR3 obtained from the reference TRBV7-9 and TRBJ2-1 genes, is DTGVSQNPRHKITKRGQNVTFRCDPISEHNRLYWYRQTLGQGPEFLTYFQNEAQLEKSRLLSDRFSAERPKGSFSTLEIQRTEQGDSAMYLCASSSRGNIYNEQFFGPGTRLTVL.